The entry below gives a single TCR beta chain sequence along with its context. The sample is drawn from a study of control samples from healthy donors and cancer patients. The V and J ends lost 6 bases and 8 bases, in that order; junction bases with no gene match: 6. Per the germline V gene, CDR1 is LGHDT and CDR2 is YNNKEL (reference sequence). CDR3 size: 14 residues. Some clones are missing from TCRdb's copy, which holds only in-frame ones; the method was immunoSEQ multiplex PCR. The sample lists 350,000 to 450,000 clones; around 90% were seen once. The TCR originated in a man in his forties or fifties with head and neck cancer. The specimen was PBMCs. The chain carries TRBV3-1 (or the pseudogene TRBV3-2) and TRBJ2-1; 11 bases map to TRBD2. DNA of the CDR3: TGTGCCAGCAGTTTAGCGGGGGGGCCCGATGAGCAGTTCTTC. It encodes CASSLAGGPDEQFF.